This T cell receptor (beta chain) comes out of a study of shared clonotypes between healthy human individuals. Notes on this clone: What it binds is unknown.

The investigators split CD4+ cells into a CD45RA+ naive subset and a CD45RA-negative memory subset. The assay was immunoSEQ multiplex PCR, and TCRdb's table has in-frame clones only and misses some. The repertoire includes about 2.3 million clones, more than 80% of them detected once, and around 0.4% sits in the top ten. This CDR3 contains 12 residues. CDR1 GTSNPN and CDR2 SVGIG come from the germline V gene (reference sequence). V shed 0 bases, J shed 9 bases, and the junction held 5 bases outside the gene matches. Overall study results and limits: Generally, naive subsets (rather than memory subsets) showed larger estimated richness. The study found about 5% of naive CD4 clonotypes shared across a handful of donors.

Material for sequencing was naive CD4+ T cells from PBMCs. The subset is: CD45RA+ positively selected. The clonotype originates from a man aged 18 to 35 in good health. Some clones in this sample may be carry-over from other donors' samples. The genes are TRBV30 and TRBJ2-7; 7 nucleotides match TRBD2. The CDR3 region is CAWSVVGGRQYF. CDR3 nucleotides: TGTGCCTGGAGTGTAGTTGGCGGGAGGCAGTACTTC. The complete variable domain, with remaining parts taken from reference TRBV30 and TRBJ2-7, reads SQTIHQWPATLVQPVGSPLSLECTVEGTSNPNLYWYRQAAGRGLQLLFYSVGIGQISSEVPQNLSASRPQDRQFILSSKKLLLSDSGFYLCAWSVVGGRQYFGPGTRLTVT.